This T cell receptor (beta chain) was sequenced in a study of T-cell memory formation after mild COVID-19. The study, taken as a whole, reports: Researchers report contracting CD4+ clones mostly in CM and EM, with CD8+ clones in EMRA. Among clones contracting day 15 to 85, CD4/CD8 was balanced, whereas later expanders leaned CD4+.

J gave up 4 bases and V 0 bases, and 4 bases lay outside the gene matches. CDR1 and CDR2 from the germline V gene are SGHRS and YFSETQ. This CDR3 is built from 15 residues. TCRdb ran MiXCR on the 5' RACE reads and lists one entry per CDR3 protein. The data contain about 470,000 distinct CDR3 sequences, roughly 25% of them singletons. This clonotype was found many times. What it binds is unknown. This chain connects TRBV5-1 to TRBJ1-3, with 7 bases matching TRBD1. The clonotype comes from an adult woman who had mild COVID-19 (a few samples of this study predate the infection). Cell type and time point are not known. Sequences were obtained from PBMCs or a T cell subset sorted from them (not recorded which). For the CDR3, the DNA is TGCGCCAGCAGCTTGGCGACAGGGCCCGGAAACACCATATATTTT. Its protein is CASSLATGPGNTIYF.